A single sample gave rise to the 7 T cell receptor beta chains below, sequenced in a study of human T cells and chemical hapten exposure. Time point described: patch test 2, 6 weeks after DPC sensitization. Described treatment: therapeutic diphenylcyclopropenone sensitization with weekly scalp DPC. TCRdb fed the RACE reads into MiXCR, producing one record per CDR3 protein. This table holds roughly 140,000 distinct CDR3 sequences, about an eighth found once. The sample was whole blood, taken in connection with sensitization to the hapten diphenylcyclopropenone (DPC). These receptors all stem from a woman aged 45 to 65 with alopecia areata. Some clones in this sample may be carry-over from other donors' samples.

This clonotype was counted between two and nine times. The V and J genes are TRBV6-2 or TRBV6-3 and TRBJ2-7, with unresolved D. Germline CDR1 is MNHEY and CDR2 is SVGEGT. The CDR3 is 11 amino acids. Trimming cost V 6 bases and J 6 bases, with 9 bases left between them. CDR3 residues: CASSPHREQYF. In DNA form, the CDR3 reads TGTGCCAGCAGCCCGCATCGCGAGCAGTACTTC.

This rearrangement joins TRBV27 to TRBJ2-7; D is unresolved. The CDR3 runs to 16 residues. Germline V gene lookup returns CDR1 MNHEY and CDR2 SMNVEV (reference sequence). V was trimmed by 3 bases and J by 4 bases, leaving 19 bases between them. CDR3 DNA sequence: TGTGCCAGCAGTTTCTACACACGGGCGTCCCATTACGAGCAGTACTTC. Translating it yields CASSFYTRASHYEQYF.

To note about this clonotype: This CDR3 is missing its conserved last phenylalanine or tryptophan, likely due to a read error. The V call is TRBV4-3, the J call TRBJ2-1; possibly TRBD2 for D (5 bases). V lost 0 bases and J lost 8, with 14 bases in between. This CDR3 has 15 amino acids. Germline assignment: CDR1 LGHNA and CDR2 YSLEER. DNA for the CDR3: TGCGCCAGCAGCCAAGACCCCGAACTAGTCTATGAGCAGTTCATC. It codes for CASSQDPELVYEQFI.

This clonotype was counted many times. The rearrangement joins TRBV6-6 to TRBJ2-1; D is perhaps TRBD2 (11 bases). V lost 7 bases and J lost 3, with 25 bases in between. Germline CDR1 reads MNHNY; CDR2 reads SVGAGI (reference sequence). The CDR3 sequence is 18 residues long. CDR3 DNA sequence: TGTGCCAGCACCGGGGACAGGGGTACTAGCGGGGGCTACAATGAGCAGTTCTTC. It translates to CASTGDRGTSGGYNEQFF.

This clonotype was found many times. The chain links TRBV6-6 to TRBJ2-1; 10 nucleotides match TRBD2. The CDR3 length is 15 residues. Trimming removed 4 bases from V and 10 bases from J; junction bases left unmatched: 10. Germline V gene lookup returns CDR1 MNHNY and CDR2 SVGAGI (reference sequence). CDR3 in DNA: TGTGCCAGCAGTTCCTCCAGGGCGGGACTAGCGGAGCAGTTCTTC. Amino acid sequence: CASSSSRAGLAEQFF.

This clonotype appeared a few times. V and J are TRBV10-2 and TRBJ1-1; D is possibly TRBD1 (5 bases). This CDR3 region has 14 residues. The V gene's germline CDR1 is WSHSY and CDR2 SAAADI. V lost 6 bases to trimming and J lost 1 base, with 12 bases between them. The CDR3 is CASRPRQGNTEAFF. The CDR3 coding sequence is TGCGCCAGCAGGCCGAGGCAGGGGAACACTGAAGCTTTCTTT.

The chain is built from TRBV7-6 and TRBJ2-5; D not resolved. The CDR3 contains 12 residues. V was shortened by 9 bases and J by 1 base, with 9 bases between the two germline ends. CDR1 and CDR2 (germline): SGHVS, FNYEAQ. The CDR3 region has the DNA TGTGCCAGTGGGCAGCTCCAAGAGACCCAGTACTTC. This translates into CASGQLQETQYF.